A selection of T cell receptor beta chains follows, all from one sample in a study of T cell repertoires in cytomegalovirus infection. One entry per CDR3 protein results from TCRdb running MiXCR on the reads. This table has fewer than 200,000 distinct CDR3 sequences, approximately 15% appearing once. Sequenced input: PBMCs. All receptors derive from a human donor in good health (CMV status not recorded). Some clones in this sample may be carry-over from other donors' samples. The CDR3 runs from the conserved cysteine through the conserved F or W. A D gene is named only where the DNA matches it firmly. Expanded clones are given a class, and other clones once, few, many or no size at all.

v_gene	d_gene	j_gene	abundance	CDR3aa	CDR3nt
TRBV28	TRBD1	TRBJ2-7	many	CASSLRDRLTQSYEQYF	TGTGCCAGCAGTCTCCGGGACAGGCTCACCCAGTCCTACGAGCAGTACTTC
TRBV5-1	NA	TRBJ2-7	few	CASSLASSGGPDSYEQYF	TGCGCCAGCAGCTTGGCAAGCTCTGGTGGTCCCGACTCCTACGAGCAGTACTTC
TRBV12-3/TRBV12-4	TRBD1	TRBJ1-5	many	CASSLKTGGANQPQHF	TGTGCCAGCAGTTTAAAGACAGGGGGGGCCAATCAGCCCCAGCATTTT
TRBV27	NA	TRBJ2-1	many	CASTDRKSYNEQFF	TGTGCCAGCACTGACAGGAAATCCTACAATGAGCAGTTCTTC
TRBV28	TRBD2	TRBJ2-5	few	CASSFAGGSEETQYF	TGTGCCAGCAGTTTTGCGGGGGGCAGCGAAGAGACCCAGTACTTC
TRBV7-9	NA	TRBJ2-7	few	CASSFGTPGYEQYF	TGTGCCAGCAGCTTTGGTACTCCCGGCTACGAGCAGTACTTC
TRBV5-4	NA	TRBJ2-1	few	CASSLRDNSYNEQFF	TGTGCCAGCAGCTTGAGGGACAACTCCTACAATGAGCAGTTCTTC
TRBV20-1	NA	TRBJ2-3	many	CSARALGTDTQYF	TGCAGTGCCCGGGCCCTGGGCACAGATACGCAGTATTTT
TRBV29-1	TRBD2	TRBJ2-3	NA	CSVEDRTSGRTDTQYF	TGCAGCGTTGAAGATAGGACTAGCGGTCGCACAGATACGCAGTATTTT
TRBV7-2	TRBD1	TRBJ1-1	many	CASSSDRGLSAFF	TGTGCCAGCAGCTCGGACAGGGGGCTCTCGGCTTTCTTT
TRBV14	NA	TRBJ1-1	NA	CASSPLASMNTEAFF	TGTGCCAGCAGCCCACTGGCCAGCATGAACACTGAAGCTTTCTTT
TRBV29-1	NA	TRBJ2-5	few	CSVARGGENQETQYF	TGCAGCGTCGCCCGGGGCGGGGAAAATCAAGAGACCCAGTACTTC
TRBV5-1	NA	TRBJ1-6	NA	CASSPDGRTSSYNSPLHF	TGCGCCAGCAGCCCCGATGGACGGACGAGCTCCTATAATTCACCCCTCCACTTT
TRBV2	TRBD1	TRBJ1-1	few	CASSGTGASNTEAFF	TGTGCCAGCAGCGGGACAGGGGCCTCGAACACTGAAGCTTTCTTT
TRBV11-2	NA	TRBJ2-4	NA	CASSLGGFLAKNIQYF	TGTGCCAGCAGCTTAGGTGGTTTCCTAGCCAAAAACATTCAGTACTTC
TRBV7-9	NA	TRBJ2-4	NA	CASSFLSESNIQYF	TGTGCCAGCAGCTTTCTTAGCGAGTCAAACATTCAGTACTTC
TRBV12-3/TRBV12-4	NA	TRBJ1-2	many	CASSDAYGYTF	TGTGCCAGCAGCGATGCCTATGGCTACACCTTC
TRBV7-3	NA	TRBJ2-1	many	CASSLTASSPNEQFF	TGTGCCAGCAGCTTAACGGCCTCGAGTCCCAATGAGCAGTTCTTC
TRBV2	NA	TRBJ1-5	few	CACKGRQANQPQHF	TGTGCCTGCAAGGGTAGACAGGCCAATCAGCCCCAGCATTTT
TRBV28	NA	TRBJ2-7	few	CASRSGDTSYEQYF	TGTGCCAGCAGGTCAGGGGATACCTCCTACGAGCAGTACTTC
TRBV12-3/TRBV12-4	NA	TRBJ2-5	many	CASSFPSGRRQETQYF	TGTGCCAGCAGTTTTCCCTCCGGGCGTCGACAAGAGACCCAGTACTTC
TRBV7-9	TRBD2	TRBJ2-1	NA	CASSHRLLAGDNEQFF	TGTGCCAGCAGCCATCGACTCTTAGCGGGAGATAATGAGCAGTTCTTC
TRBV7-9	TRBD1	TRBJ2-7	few	CASSRGQAHEQYF	TGTGCCAGCAGCAGGGGACAGGCCCACGAGCAGTACTTC
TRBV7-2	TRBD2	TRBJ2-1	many	CASSLEWTSGSYNEQFF	TGTGCCAGCAGCTTAGAATGGACTAGCGGCTCCTACAATGAGCAGTTCTTC
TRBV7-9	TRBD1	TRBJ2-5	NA	CASSAAGTGTQYF	TGTGCCAGCAGCGCGGCCGGGACAGGGACCCAGTACTTC
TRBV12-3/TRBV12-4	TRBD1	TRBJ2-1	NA	CASSWDRVYNEQFF	TGTGCCAGCAGCTGGGACAGGGTCTACAATGAGCAGTTCTTC